The clone carrying this T cell receptor beta chain was found many times. Its specificity is unknown. TCR beta CDR3 regions were amplified from RNA transcripts. The TCR CDR3 first-round RT-PCR relied on the HTBI primer set. TCRdb independently ran MiXCR on the multiplex PCR reads; one entry per CDR3 protein. The sample consists of 360,000 or so distinct CDR3 sequences, about 19% of them appearing once. Orbital computed tomography, thyroid ultrasound, serum thyroxine and TRAb, and clinical symptoms together informed the diagnoses. The data originate from a study of T cells in Graves' hyperthyroidism and ophthalmopathy. Study summary: Upon initial diagnosis and before any treatment, peripheral blood was collected.

Study-wide points: Most thyroid clonotypes that were expanded above 0.001 also turned up in blood.

Sequenced input: blood. The receptor comes from a woman under 30 with Graves' hyperthyroidism.

The CDR3 region has the DNA TGTGCCAGCAGACTTTCCGGGCTGAACACTGAAGCTTTCTTT. Its protein product is CASRLSGLNTEAFF. V is TRBV6-1 and J is TRBJ1-1, with D unresolved. The CDR3 has 14 amino acids. CDR1 is MNHNS, CDR2 SASEGT, per germline. Trimming took off 6 bases at V and 0 bases at J, with 11 bases between the two ends.